This T cell receptor beta chain originates from a study of vaccination and CD4 T cells after COVID-19. The overall study: Samples after vaccination came a median roughly ten weeks past dose two, ranging 14 to 241.

Described treatment: approximately 10-day PBMC culture with coronavirus spike peptide pools or control peptides (ViraFEST assay). Sequenced with the Oncomine TCR Beta short-read assay was DNA taken from cultured CD4+ T cells. In TCRdb, the PCR reads were re-called with MiXCR into one record per CDR3 protein. Of over 15,000 distinct CDR3 sequences in the sample, 40% to 50% were seen once. Regarding this clonotype: Its specificity is not known.

The CDR3 is made up of 16 amino acids. The origin of this receptor is a human donor who had recovered from COVID-19. The rearrangement uses TRBV21-1 and TRBJ2-7; the listed D gene, TRBD1, was not tested against the DNA. TRBV21-1 is marked as a pseudogene. The sequencing sample was made of CD4+ T cells from blood, cultured in vitro. For the CDR3, the DNA is TGTGCCAGCAGCGAAACCGGGACAGCCGACTCCTACGAGCAGTACTTC. This codes for CASSETGTADSYEQYF.